The 8 T cell receptor beta chains below were found in one sample sequenced in a study of human T cells and chemical hapten exposure. One entry per CDR3 protein, called by TCRdb with MiXCR from the RACE reads. The sample records more than 65,000 distinct CDR3 sequences, 7.5% to 9.5% being singletons. Time point given: patch test 1, 2 weeks after DPC sensitization. This sample's treatment: therapeutic diphenylcyclopropenone sensitization with weekly scalp DPC. Sequenced material: whole blood, taken in connection with sensitization to the hapten diphenylcyclopropenone (DPC). The origin of the receptors is a woman in her 30s with alopecia areata. Some clones in this sample may be carry-over from other donors' samples.

This sequence joins TRBV3-1 and TRBJ2-3; maybe TRBD2 (7 bases). The germline gives CDR1 LGHDT, CDR2 YNNKEL (reference sequence). The CDR3 spans 15 residues. Trimming removed 3 bases at V and 5 bases at J, with 15 bases between. CDR3 coding DNA: TGTGCCAGCAGCCAGCTCCGGGGGGCAGGAGATACGCAGTATTTT. Its protein product is CASSQLRGAGDTQYF.

This clonotype was observed at least ten times. The chain combines TRBV12-3 or TRBV12-4 with TRBJ2-5, with D possibly matching TRBD2 (6 bases). There are 13 residues in the CDR3. V was shortened by 3 bases and J by 5 bases, with 10 bases between the two germline ends. The DNA for the CDR3 is TGTGCCAGCAGTTTTGTACTAGCTGAGACCCAGTACTTC. It yields the protein CASSFVLAETQYF.

This clonotype was observed many times. The genes are TRBV7-9 and TRBJ1-5, with TRBD1 as a possible D gene (6 bases). Trimming took off 2 bases at V and 0 bases at J, with 26 bases between the two ends. The CDR3 sequence is 21 residues long. Germline V CDR1 and CDR2: SEHNR, FQNEAQ (reference sequence). The chain's CDR3 is CASSLSSGGGQGPYSNQPQHF. The CDR3 region has the DNA TGTGCCAGCAGCTTATCGTCAGGAGGGGGGCAGGGCCCTTATAGCAATCAGCCCCAGCATTTT.

In its sample, this clonotype was seen a few times. J is TRBJ1-2 and V is TRBV29-1, with D hard to call. CDR1 SQVTM and CDR2 ANQGSEA come from the germline V gene. Trimming took off 4 bases at V and 4 bases at J, with 19 bases between the two ends. The CDR3 is 15 amino acids. The CDR3 sequence: CSVARAGENLYGYTF. The CDR3 DNA reads as TGCAGCGTTGCCCGGGCGGGCGAAAACCTCTATGGCTACACCTTC.

This clonotype was seen ten or more times. The rearrangement links TRBV5-6 to TRBJ2-1; 8 nucleotides match TRBD1. This CDR3 has 15 amino acids. From germline, CDR1 is SGHDT and CDR2 YYEEEE. The V gene end was trimmed by 2 bases and the J gene end by 4 bases; junction bases not matched to a gene: 5. CDR3 loop: CASSFRDRRYNEQFF. Here the CDR3 DNA reads TGTGCCAGCAGCTTCCGGGACAGGAGGTACAATGAGCAGTTCTTC. The full variable domain, in which reference TRBV5-6 and TRBJ2-1 provide the parts outside the CDR3, is DAGVTQSPTHLIKTRGQQVTLRCSPKSGHDTVSWYQQALGQGPQFIFQYYEEEERQRGNFPDRFSGHQFPNYSSELNVNALLLGDSALYLCASSFRDRRYNEQFFGPGTRLTVL.

This clonotype was found many times. The chain recombines TRBV29-1 with TRBJ2-1, with D possibly being TRBD1 or TRBD2 (5 bases each). The CDR3 sequence is 13 residues long. Germline assignment: CDR1 SQVTM and CDR2 ANQGSEA. The V and J ends lost 7 bases and 0 bases respectively, with 10 bases between them. CDR3 sequence reads: CSAAGSSYNEQFF. The CDR3 DNA reads TGCAGCGCTGCAGGGAGCTCCTACAATGAGCAGTTCTTC.

This clonotype occurred a few times. V is TRBV4-1 and J is TRBJ2-2; D might be TRBD1 (7 bases). Germline values: CDR1 MGHRA, CDR2 YSYEKL. Trimming shortened V by 0 bases and J by 1 base, and 18 bases separated the two germline ends. The CDR3 loop spans 19 amino acids. CDR3 nucleotides: TGCGCCAGCAGCCAAGAAGGGGGCAGGTGGCGGGGGAACACCGGGGAGCTGTTTTTT. It specifies CASSQEGGRWRGNTGELFF.

The V gene is TRBV11-3, the J gene TRBJ2-1; D is undetermined. Germline V lookup: CDR1 SGHNT, CDR2 YENEEA. With 5 bases removed from V and 5 bases from J, the gap between germline ends came to 10 bases. This CDR3 comprises 13 residues. The CDR3 bases are TGTGCCAGCAGCCTCTCCAGGAACAATGAGCAGTTCTTC. As protein: CASSLSRNNEQFF.